These T cell receptor beta chains were read from a single sample in a study of shared clonotypes between healthy human individuals. Clones were read by immunoSEQ multiplex PCR, and TCRdb kept only the in-frame ones, dropping some. The sample consists of 780,000 or so clones, about two thirds of them appearing once. Material: memory CD4+ T cells sorted from blood. Receptor source: a woman aged 25-40 years in good health. Each CDR3 is given with its conserved first and last residue. A D gene is named only where the DNA matches it firmly. A row's size may be missing; if present it is once, few, many or a size class.

v_gene	j_gene	d_gene	abundance	CDR3aa	CDR3nt
TRBV6-6	TRBJ1-5	TRBD1	-	CASSSIRDRARAQHF	TGTGCCAGCAGTTCCATCCGGGACAGGGCCAGGGCCCAGCATTTT
TRBV5-1	TRBJ2-2	-	-	CASSLKDTYTGELFF	TGCGCCAGCAGCTTAAAGGACACCTACACCGGGGAGCTGTTTTTT
TRBV7-9	TRBJ2-7	TRBD1	once	CASSLSRGGDRGREQYF	TGTGCCAGCAGCTTAAGTCGGGGAGGGGACAGGGGGCGCGAGCAGTACTTC
TRBV27	TRBJ1-1	-	-	CASSFRGQEAFF	TGTGCCAGCAGTTTTAGGGGCCAGGAAGCTTTCTTT
TRBV5-1	TRBJ2-1	TRBD2	-	CASSWWTSGRANEQFF	TGCGCCAGCAGCTGGTGGACTAGCGGGAGGGCCAATGAGCAGTTCTTC
TRBV6-4	TRBJ2-3	-	many	CASSDSATDTQYF	TGTGCCAGCAGTGATTCAGCCACAGATACGCAGTATTTT
TRBV12-5	TRBJ1-2	-	-	CASGLNNYGYTF	TGTGCTAGTGGTTTGAATAACTATGGCTACACCTTC
TRBV18	TRBJ1-5	TRBD1	-	CASSPTGDQPQHF	TGTGCCAGCTCACCAACAGGGGATCAGCCCCAGCATTTT
TRBV18	TRBJ1-3	-	-	CASSPGPGGGNTIYF	TGTGCCAGCTCACCTGGACCGGGAGGTGGAAACACCATATATTTT
TRBV7-6	TRBJ1-2	TRBD1	-	CASSLADRRAGYGYTF	TGTGCCAGCAGCTTGGCGGACAGGCGTGCAGGTTATGGCTACACCTTC
TRBV20-1	TRBJ1-1	-	-	CSASWAEAFF	TGCAGTGCTAGCTGGGCTGAAGCTTTCTTT
TRBV7-9	TRBJ1-4	-	-	CASSLEGKLFF	TGTGCCAGCAGCTTGGAAGGAAAACTGTTTTTT
TRBV27	TRBJ2-7	-	-	CASSRGSGSYEQYF	TGTGCCAGCAGTCGGGGTAGCGGCTCCTACGAGCAGTACTTC
TRBV19	TRBJ2-7	-	-	CASSYSSGAFYEQYF	TGTGCCAGTAGTTACTCGTCAGGAGCCTTCTACGAGCAGTACTTC
TRBV19	TRBJ2-1	-	-	CASSIGFANEQFF	TGTGCCAGTAGTATAGGTTTTGCTAATGAGCAGTTCTTC
TRBV9	TRBJ1-1	-	-	CASSGGEHTEAFF	TGTGCCAGCAGCGGGGGTGAGCACACTGAAGCTTTCTTT
TRBV28	TRBJ1-3	-	-	CASSFNRRDTIYF	TGTGCCAGCAGTTTCAACAGGAGGGACACCATATATTTT
TRBV25-1	TRBJ1-1	TRBD1	-	CASRKIGQGRTEAFF	TGTGCCAGCAGGAAGATTGGACAGGGTCGGACTGAAGCTTTCTTT
TRBV7-8	TRBJ2-5	-	many	CASSPHPGWQETQYF	TGTGCCAGCAGCCCACACCCGGGGTGGCAAGAGACCCAGTACTTC
TRBV28	TRBJ2-1	-	once	CASSPVGTLGDEQFF	TGTGCCAGCAGCCCCGTGGGCACCCTGGGCGATGAGCAGTTCTTC
TRBV30	TRBJ2-1	TRBD2	-	CAWSVWTSGTYNEQFF	TGTGCCTGGAGTGTATGGACTAGCGGGACCTACAATGAGCAGTTCTTC
TRBV28	TRBJ2-7	TRBD1	-	CASSFVTGTGLYEQYF	TGTGCCAGCAGTTTTGTTACCGGGACAGGGCTCTACGAGCAGTACTTC
TRBV5-1	TRBJ2-1	-	-	CASSLSRRDYNEQFF	TGCGCCAGCAGCTTAAGCCGGCGGGACTACAATGAGCAGTTCTTC
TRBV21-1	TRBJ2-7	-	few	CASSGPSGTSYEQYF	TGTGCCAGCAGTGGACCTAGCGGAACTTCCTACGAGCAGTACTTC
TRBV5-8	TRBJ1-5	-	few	CASSHGDSNQPQHF	TGTGCCAGCAGCCACGGAGATAGCAATCAGCCCCAGCATTTT
TRBV10-3	TRBJ1-2	-	few	CAISEGEGAPRGTF	TGTGCCATCAGTGAAGGGGAAGGGGCCCCCCGTGGGACCTTC
TRBV7-6	TRBJ1-1	TRBD1	-	CASSSGQALNTEAFF	TGTGCCAGCAGCTCAGGACAGGCCCTGAACACTGAAGCTTTCTTT
TRBV7-2	TRBJ1-3	-	-	CASSTNSGNTIYF	TGTGCCAGCAGCACAAACTCTGGAAACACCATATATTTT
TRBV6-6	TRBJ1-5	-	once	CASSPQLGQNNQPQHF	TGTGCCAGCAGTCCCCAGCTCGGACAGAACAATCAGCCCCAGCATTTT
TRBV5-1	TRBJ2-5	-	-	CASSLYSGQETQYF	TGCGCCAGCAGCTTGTATAGCGGTCAAGAGACCCAGTACTTC
TRBV7-2	TRBJ1-2	-	-	CASSPPEGGDTF	TGTGCCAGCAGCCCCCCGGAAGGGGGGGACACCTTC
TRBV6-6	TRBJ2-5	TRBD2	-	CASSLDWGSGRETQYF	TGTGCCAGCAGTTTAGATTGGGGCAGCGGGAGAGAGACCCAGTACTTC
TRBV6-5	TRBJ2-3	TRBD2	-	CASKTSGWTDTQYF	TGTGCCAGCAAGACTAGCGGGTGGACAGATACGCAGTATTTT
TRBV19	TRBJ1-2	-	few	CASRREGMYGYTF	TGTGCCAGTAGGAGGGAAGGGATGTATGGCTACACCTTC
TRBV28	TRBJ2-7	TRBD2	-	CASSLTSGSRNEQYF	TGTGCCAGCAGTCTGACTAGCGGGAGTCGGAACGAGCAGTACTTC
TRBV15	TRBJ2-2	-	once	CATSRPRLGNTGELFF	TGTGCCACCAGCAGACCGAGGCTGGGGAACACCGGGGAGCTGTTTTTT
TRBV5-1	TRBJ1-4	TRBD1	once	CASSWDRGNEKLFF	TGCGCCAGCAGCTGGGACAGGGGAAATGAAAAACTGTTTTTT
TRBV4-2	TRBJ1-5	-	-	CASSQDGRGDNQPQHF	TGTGCCAGCAGCCAAGATGGGAGGGGGGACAATCAGCCCCAGCATTTT